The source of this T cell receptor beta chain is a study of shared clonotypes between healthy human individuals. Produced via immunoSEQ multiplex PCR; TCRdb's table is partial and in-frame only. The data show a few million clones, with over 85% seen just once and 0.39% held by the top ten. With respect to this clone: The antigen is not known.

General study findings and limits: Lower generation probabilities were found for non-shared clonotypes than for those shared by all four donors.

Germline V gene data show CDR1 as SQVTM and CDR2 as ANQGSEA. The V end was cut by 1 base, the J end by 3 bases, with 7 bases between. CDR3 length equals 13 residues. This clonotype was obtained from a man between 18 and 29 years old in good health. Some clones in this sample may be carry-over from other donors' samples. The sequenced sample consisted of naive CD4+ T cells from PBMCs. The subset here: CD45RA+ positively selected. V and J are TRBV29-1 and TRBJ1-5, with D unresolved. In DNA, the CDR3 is TGCAGCGTTGAAGTTAATACCAATCAGCCCCAGCATTTT. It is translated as CSVEVNTNQPQHF.